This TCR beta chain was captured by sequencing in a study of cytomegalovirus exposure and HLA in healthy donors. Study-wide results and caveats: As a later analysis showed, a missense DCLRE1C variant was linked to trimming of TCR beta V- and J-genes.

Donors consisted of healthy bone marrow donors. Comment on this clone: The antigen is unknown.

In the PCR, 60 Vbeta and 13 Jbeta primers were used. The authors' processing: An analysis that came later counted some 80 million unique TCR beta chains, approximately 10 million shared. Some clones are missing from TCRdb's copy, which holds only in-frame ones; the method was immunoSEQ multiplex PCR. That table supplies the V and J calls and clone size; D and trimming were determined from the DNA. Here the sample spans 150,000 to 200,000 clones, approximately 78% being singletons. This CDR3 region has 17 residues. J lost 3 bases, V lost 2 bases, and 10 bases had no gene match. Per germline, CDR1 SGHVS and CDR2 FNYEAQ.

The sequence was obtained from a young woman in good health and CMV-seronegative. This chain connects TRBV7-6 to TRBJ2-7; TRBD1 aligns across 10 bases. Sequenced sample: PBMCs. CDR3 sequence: CASSLLPGQGVRYEQYF. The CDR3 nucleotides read TGTGCCAGCAGCTTACTGCCCGGACAGGGGGTTCGCTACGAGCAGTACTTC.